The 3 T cell receptor beta chains below were found in one sample sequenced in a study of blood T cell repertoires in COVID-19. TCRdb's copy holds only in-frame clones and misses some; the assay was immunoSEQ multiplex PCR. The sample contains about 64,000 clones, about 79% of which appear only once. The sequenced sample consisted of peripheral blood. The receptors shown here come from a woman aged 55 to 70 with acute or convalescent COVID-19.

The gene calls are TRBV29-1 and TRBJ1-2, with a possible D match to TRBD1 (6 bases). V lost 4 bases and J lost 4, with 10 bases in between. This CDR3 comprises 12 residues. Germline CDR1 reads SQVTM; CDR2 reads ANQGSEA. The CDR3 coding sequence is TGCAGCGTTGCGGACAGCCTCTATGGCTACACCTTC. It codes for CSVADSLYGYTF.

The rearrangement uses TRBV5-1 and TRBJ2-2; 7 bases are a match to TRBD1. CDR1 and CDR2 (germline): SGHRS, YFSETQ. After removal of 4 bases from V and 1 base from J, the junction contained 4 bases not matched to a gene. The CDR3 length is 15 residues. The CDR3 region is CASSPDRLNTGELFF. Here the CDR3 DNA reads TGCGCCAGCAGCCCGGACAGGCTGAACACCGGGGAGCTGTTTTTT.

This clone was seen just once. The chain couples TRBV7-8 to TRBJ1-2; 9 nucleotides agree with TRBD1. V dropped 4 bases and J dropped 4; count of bases not matched to a gene: 1. Looked up from germline, CDR1 is SGHVS and CDR2 is FQNEAQ. The CDR3 is 13 amino acids. The CDR3 DNA follows: TGTGCCAGCAGCTGGGACAGGGCCTATGGCTACACCTTC. It is translated as CASSWDRAYGYTF.